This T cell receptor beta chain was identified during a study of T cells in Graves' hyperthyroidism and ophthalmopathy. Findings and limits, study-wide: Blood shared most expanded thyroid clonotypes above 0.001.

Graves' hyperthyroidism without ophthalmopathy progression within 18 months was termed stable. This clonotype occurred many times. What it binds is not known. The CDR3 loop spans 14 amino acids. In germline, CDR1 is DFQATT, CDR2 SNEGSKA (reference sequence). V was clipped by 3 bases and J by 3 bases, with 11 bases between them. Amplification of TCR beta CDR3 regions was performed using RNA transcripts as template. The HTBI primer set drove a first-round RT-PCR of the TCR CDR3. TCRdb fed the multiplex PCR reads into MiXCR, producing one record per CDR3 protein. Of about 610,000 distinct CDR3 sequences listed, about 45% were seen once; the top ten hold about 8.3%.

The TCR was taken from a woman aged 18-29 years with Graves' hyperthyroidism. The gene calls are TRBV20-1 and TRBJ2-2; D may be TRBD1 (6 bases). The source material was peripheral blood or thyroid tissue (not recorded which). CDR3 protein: CSARTGPDTGELFF. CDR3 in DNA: TGCAGTGCTAGGACAGGCCCGGACACCGGGGAGCTGTTTTTT.